The 25 T cell receptor beta chains below come from one sample, sequenced in a study of T cell responses to AZD1222 COVID-19 vaccine. Assay: immunoSEQ multiplex PCR; the TCRdb copy retains only in-frame clones and omits some. Of 100,000 to 150,000 clones listed, about 90% are singletons. Source: peripheral blood, taken on day 0 of MenACWY control vaccination. Source of these receptors: an adult in good health.

The chain has TRBV7-2 and TRBJ1-3; 10 bases agree with TRBD1. The CDR3 consists of 14 residues. The trim removed 7 bases at V and 2 bases at J, leaving 2 bases unmatched. The germline gives CDR1 SGHTA, CDR2 FQGNSA. The CDR3: CASTGQGAGNTIYF. The CDR3 region has the DNA TGTGCCAGCACCGGACAGGGGGCTGGAAACACCATATATTTT.

The chain employs TRBV5-1 and TRBJ1-1, with unresolved D. Germline CDR1 SGHRS, CDR2 YFSETQ. Trimming removed 0 bases from V and 1 base from J, with 4 bases in between. The CDR3 consists of 13 residues. The CDR3 DNA sequence: TGCGCCAGCAGCTTGGAAGGGAACACTGAAGCTTTCTTT. This gives the protein CASSLEGNTEAFF.

This chain links TRBV4-2 with TRBJ1-6; 8 bases match TRBD1. The trim removed 0 bases at V and 14 bases at J, leaving 6 bases unmatched. The CDR3 is made up of 14 amino acids. CDR1 and CDR2 (germline): LGHNA, YNFKEQ. The CDR3 region is CASSQDPGGKALHF. For the CDR3, the DNA is TGTGCCAGCAGCCAAGATCCAGGGGGCAAGGCCCTCCACTTT.

This chain uses TRBV4-1 with TRBJ2-1, with 9 nucleotides matching TRBD2. The CDR3 has 16 amino acids. With V trimmed by 1 base and J by 8 bases, 9 bases remained unmatched. The germline V gene encodes CDR1 MGHRA and CDR2 YSYEKL. The CDR3 reads CASSQGWASGNHEQFF. DNA for the CDR3: TGCGCCAGCAGCCAAGGGTGGGCTAGCGGGAACCATGAGCAGTTCTTC.

This rearrangement joins TRBV28 to TRBJ2-6; 7 positions agree with TRBD1. The CDR3 sequence is 17 residues long. The V gene end was trimmed by 6 bases and the J gene end by 0 bases; junction bases not matched to a gene: 8. Germline V CDR1 and CDR2: MDHEN, SYDVKM. For the CDR3, the DNA is TGTGCCAGCAGCAAGAAGCAGGGGGTCTCTGGGGCCAACGTCCTGACTTTC. Translating gives CASSKKQGVSGANVLTF.

The rearrangement joins TRBV11-2 to TRBJ2-3, with 13 bases lining up with TRBD2. With V trimmed by 6 bases and J by 5 bases, 8 bases remained unmatched. This CDR3 is 16 amino acids long. The germline CDR1 and CDR2 sequences are SGHAT and FQNNGV. The chain's CDR3 is CASSPGLAGIGDTQYF. The CDR3 DNA sequence: TGTGCCAGCAGTCCGGGACTAGCGGGAATAGGAGATACGCAGTATTTT.

This chain connects TRBV2 to TRBJ2-5, with a tentative D call TRBD1 (6 bases). Looked up from germline, CDR1 is SNHLY and CDR2 is FYNNEI. CDR3 length: 11 amino acids. The V end was cut by 5 bases, the J end by 8 bases, with 9 bases between. The CDR3 DNA reads TGTGCCAGCAGTAAAGGGGGAACCCAGTACTTC. It encodes CASSKGGTQYF.

CDR3 residues: CASSHARVSGNTIYF. The CDR3 DNA is TGTGCCAGCAGCCACGCCAGAGTCTCTGGAAACACCATATATTTT. The chain is built from TRBV7-9 and TRBJ1-3; D is unclear. CDR1 and CDR2 (germline): SEHNR, FQNEAQ (reference sequence). V dropped 5 bases and J dropped 0 bases, with 11 bases sitting between them. The CDR3 consists of 15 residues.

The CDR3 loop reads CASSQHTGGDGEKLFF. CDR3 DNA sequence: TGTGCCAGCAGCCAGCATACAGGGGGCGATGGGGAAAAACTGTTTTTT. This chain uses TRBV11-1 with TRBJ1-4, with 9 bases matching TRBD1. The V gene's germline CDR1 is SGHAT and CDR2 FQDESV (reference sequence). This CDR3 has 16 residues. Trimming took 5 bases from V and 8 from J; bases not matched to a gene: 12.

This chain links TRBV14 with TRBJ1-2; D may be TRBD1 (5 bases). The V end lost 1 base, the J end lost 2 bases, and 11 bases lay between the germline ends. The CDR3 covers 15 residues. Germline values: CDR1 SGHDN, CDR2 FVKESK. DNA of the CDR3: TGTGCCAGCAGCCAAGGGCGGCGGGGGAACTATGGCTACACCTTC. Protein: CASSQGRRGNYGYTF.

The genes are TRBV28 and TRBJ2-5, with D possibly TRBD2 on 5 matching bases. V was trimmed by 5 bases and J by 2 bases, leaving 9 bases between them. This CDR3 contains 13 residues. Germline assignment: CDR1 MDHEN and CDR2 SYDVKM. CDR3 amino acids: CASSEGGQETQYF. The CDR3, as DNA: TGTGCCAGCAGTGAGGGTGGTCAAGAGACCCAGTACTTC.

This clone was counted between two and nine times. The genes are TRBV28 and TRBJ2-4, with 9 positions matching TRBD1. V lost 5 bases and J lost 2; bases outside the gene matches: 10. CDR1 is MDHEN and CDR2 is SYDVKM in the germline V gene. This CDR3 region has 17 residues. The CDR3 reads CASSPDRGGGTKNIQYF. The CDR3 coding sequence is TGTGCCAGCAGTCCGGACAGGGGAGGGGGAACCAAAAACATTCAGTACTTC.

The chain is built from TRBV11-2 and TRBJ2-7, with a tentative D call TRBD2 (5 bases). Germline lookup yields CDR1 SGHAT and CDR2 FQNNGV. V was clipped by 1 base and J by 3 bases, with 7 bases between them. CDR3 length equals 13 residues. CDR3 nucleotides: TGTGCCAGCAGCTTAGGGACTTACTACGAGCAGTACTTC. Translation gives CASSLGTYYEQYF. The full variable domain, with the rest looked up from reference TRBV11-2 and TRBJ2-7, is EAGVAQSPRYKIIEKRQSVAFWCNPISGHATLYWYQQILGQGPKLLIQFQNNGVVDDSQLPKDRFSAERLKGVDSTLKIQPAKLEDSAVYLCASSLGTYYEQYFGPGTRLTVT.

The rearrangement joins TRBV4-3 to TRBJ2-5; D possibly corresponds to TRBD1 (5 bases). Trimming shortened V by 3 bases and J by 0 bases, and 14 bases separated the two germline ends. The CDR3 length is 16 residues. Germline CDR1 and CDR2: LGHNA and YSLEER. Here the CDR3 DNA reads TGCGCCAGCAGCCATTGGGGCAAAGGGTACCAAGAGACCCAGTACTTC. Protein product: CASSHWGKGYQETQYF.

The chain recombines TRBV28 with TRBJ2-3, with D perhaps matching TRBD2 (5 bases). CDR1 is MDHEN and CDR2 is SYDVKM in the germline V gene. The CDR3 sequence is 13 residues long. V was trimmed by 5 bases and J by 1 base, leaving 7 bases between them. Here the CDR3 reads CASSVGGTDTQYF. DNA of the CDR3: TGTGCCAGCAGTGTGGGAGGCACAGATACGCAGTATTTT.

The gene calls are TRBV6-6 and TRBJ1-2, with no clear D. The CDR3 is 11 amino acids. Germline values: CDR1 MNHNY, CDR2 SVGAGI (reference sequence). The germline V and J ends were trimmed by 5 bases and 4 bases, with 5 bases remaining between them. CDR3 protein: CASSESYGYTF. The CDR3 region has the DNA TGTGCCAGCAGTGAAAGCTATGGCTACACCTTC.

This clone occurred a few times. The CDR3 region is CASSTFDENTEAFF. In DNA, the CDR3 is TGTGCCAGCTCTACCTTTGACGAGAACACTGAAGCTTTCTTT. This chain connects TRBV18 to TRBJ1-1, with D unclear. The CDR3 consists of 14 residues. With 6 bases removed from V and 1 base from J, the gap between germline ends came to 12 bases. Looked up from germline, CDR1 is KGHSH and CDR2 is LQKENI.

The chain links TRBV6-4 to TRBJ2-3, with TRBD2 identical over 8 bases. Germline V gene sequence: CDR1 MRHNA, CDR2 SNTAGT. J lost 0 bases, V lost 0 bases, and 2 bases had no gene match. The CDR3 has 16 residues. CDR3 in amino acids: CASSDSLAGSTDTQYF. CDR3 bases: TGTGCCAGCAGTGACTCGTTAGCGGGAAGCACAGATACGCAGTATTTT.

The rearrangement links TRBV7-2 to TRBJ1-2, with 8 bases matching TRBD1. The germline V gene has CDR1 SGHTA and CDR2 FQGNSA. The CDR3 sequence is 14 residues long. With V trimmed by 5 bases and J by 8 bases, 10 bases remained unmatched. CDR3 in amino acids: CASSPHLTGEGYTF. In DNA, the CDR3 is TGTGCCAGCAGCCCGCACTTGACAGGGGAAGGCTACACCTTC.

This rearrangement joins TRBV11-2 to TRBJ1-6, with 9 positions matching TRBD1. Germline assignment: CDR1 SGHAT and CDR2 FQNNGV. The CDR3 runs to 16 residues. Germline trimming cut 0 bases from V and 8 bases from J; bases unmatched to any gene: 5. CDR3 sequence (DNA): TGTGCCAGCAGCTTAGAACCGGGACAGGGCTATTCACCCCTCCACTTT. Protein: CASSLEPGQGYSPLHF.

V is TRBV18 and J is TRBJ2-1, with a weak D call TRBD2 (6 bases). The CDR3 totals 13 residues. Germline V gene lookup returns CDR1 KGHSH and CDR2 LQKENI. Trimming pared 4 bases from V and 4 bases from J, leaving 8 bases between. CDR3 DNA sequence: TGTGCCAGCTCACAGGGACTGTACAATGAGCAGTTCTTC. Translated: CASSQGLYNEQFF.

The chain links TRBV19 to TRBJ1-4, with D hard to call. The CDR3 is 12 amino acids. The ends were cut back, 8 bases at V and 8 bases at J, with 12 bases in the middle. Germline CDR1 reads LNHDA; CDR2 reads SQIVND (reference sequence). This chain's CDR3 is CASSRLYEKLFF. The CDR3 DNA reads as TGTGCCAGTTCCCGACTTTACGAAAAACTGTTTTTT.

V and J are TRBV7-8 and TRBJ2-7; 7 positions agree with TRBD2. CDR3 length equals 14 residues. V was pared by 3 bases and J by 0 bases, with 2 bases of the junction left unmatched. Looked up from germline, CDR1 is SGHVS and CDR2 is FQNEAQ. CDR3 sequence (DNA): TGTGCCAGCAGCTTTTGGGGGGGCTCCTACGAGCAGTACTTC. Protein product: CASSFWGGSYEQYF.

The chain uses TRBV5-1 and TRBJ2-5, with 8 positions matching TRBD1. From germline, CDR1 is SGHRS and CDR2 YFSETQ. CDR3 length: 14 amino acids. V lost 4 bases, J lost 5 bases, and 7 bases stayed unmatched. For the CDR3, the DNA is TGCGCCAGCAGCCCCCGACAGGGGAGCGAGACCCAGTACTTC. Translation gives CASSPRQGSETQYF.

This chain connects TRBV7-9 to TRBJ1-4; TRBD1 matches at 9 bases. After removal of 5 bases from V and 7 bases from J, the junction contained 14 bases not matched to a gene. Germline lookup yields CDR1 SEHNR and CDR2 FQNEAQ (reference sequence). The CDR3 sequence is 17 residues long. In nucleotides, the CDR3 is TGTGCCAGCAGCGCGGGACAGGGAGGGACAGACGGTGAAAAACTGTTTTTT. It specifies CASSAGQGGTDGEKLFF.